This TCR beta chain was sequenced for a study of blood T cell repertoires in COVID-19. The germline CDR1 and CDR2 sequences are SGHRS and YFSETQ. The V and J ends lost 0 bases and 6 bases, in that order; junction bases with no gene match: 11. The length of the CDR3 is 16 residues. Assignments of participants to cohorts depended upon their own reported clinical history. Study processing details: Cell counts per sample came from amplifying reference gene primers. Profiled with immunoSEQ multiplex PCR; TCRdb holds only in-frame clones, not every one. Clone size and the V and J calls come from that table; the DNA yielded D and trimming. The table shows almost 200,000 clones, with 70% to 90% occurring only once.

The receptor comes from a woman aged 18-29 years who had recovered from COVID-19. Sequenced input: PBMCs or T cells enriched from blood (not recorded which). V and J are TRBV5-1 and TRBJ2-7, with 8 nucleotides matching TRBD1. Here the CDR3 DNA reads TGCGCCAGCAGCTTGGAGGGACAGGCGGGCTATCGCGAGCAGTACTTC. Translation gives CASSLEGQAGYREQYF.